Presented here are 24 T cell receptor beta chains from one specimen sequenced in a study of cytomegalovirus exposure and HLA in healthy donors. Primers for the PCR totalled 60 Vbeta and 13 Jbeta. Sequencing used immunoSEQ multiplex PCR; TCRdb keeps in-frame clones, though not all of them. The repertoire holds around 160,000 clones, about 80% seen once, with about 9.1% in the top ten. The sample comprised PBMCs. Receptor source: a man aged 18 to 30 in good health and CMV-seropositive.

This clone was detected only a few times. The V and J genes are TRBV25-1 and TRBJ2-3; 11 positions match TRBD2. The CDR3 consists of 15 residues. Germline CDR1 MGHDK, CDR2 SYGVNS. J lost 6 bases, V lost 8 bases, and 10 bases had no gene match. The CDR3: CASGNSGRARDTQYF. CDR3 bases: TGTGCCAGCGGTAATAGCGGGAGGGCCAGGGATACGCAGTATTTT.

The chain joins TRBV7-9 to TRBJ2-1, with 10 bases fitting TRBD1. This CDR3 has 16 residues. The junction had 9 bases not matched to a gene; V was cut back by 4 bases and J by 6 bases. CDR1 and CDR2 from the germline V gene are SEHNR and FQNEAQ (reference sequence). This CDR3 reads CASSSDRGINSNEQFF. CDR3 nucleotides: TGTGCCAGCAGCTCGGACAGGGGGATTAATAGCAATGAGCAGTTCTTC.

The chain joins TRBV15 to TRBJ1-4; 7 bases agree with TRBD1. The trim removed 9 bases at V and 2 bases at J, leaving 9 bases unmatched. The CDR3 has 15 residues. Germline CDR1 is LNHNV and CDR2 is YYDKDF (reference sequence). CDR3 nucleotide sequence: TGTGCCACGCTAAAGAACAGGGGCACTAATGAAAAACTGTTTTTT. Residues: CATLKNRGTNEKLFF.

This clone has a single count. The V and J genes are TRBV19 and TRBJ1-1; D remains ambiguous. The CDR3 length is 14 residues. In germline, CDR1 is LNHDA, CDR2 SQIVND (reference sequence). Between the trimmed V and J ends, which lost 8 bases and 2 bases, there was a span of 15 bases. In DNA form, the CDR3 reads TGTGCCAGTCGCCTGGGTGAGGTCAACACTGAAGCTTTCTTT. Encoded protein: CASRLGEVNTEAFF.

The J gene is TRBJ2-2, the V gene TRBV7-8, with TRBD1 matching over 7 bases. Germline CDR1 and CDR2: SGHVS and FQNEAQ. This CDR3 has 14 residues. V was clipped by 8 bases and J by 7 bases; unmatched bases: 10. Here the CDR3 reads CASRQGRVDGELFF. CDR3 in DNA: TGTGCCAGCCGACAGGGCAGGGTGGACGGGGAGCTGTTTTTT.

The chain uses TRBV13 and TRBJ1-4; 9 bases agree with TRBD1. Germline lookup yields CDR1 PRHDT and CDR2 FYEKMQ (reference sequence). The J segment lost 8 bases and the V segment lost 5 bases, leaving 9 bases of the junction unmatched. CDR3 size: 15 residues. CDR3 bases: TGTGCCAGCAGCAATCGAGGACAGGGGATGGAAAAACTGTTTTTT. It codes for CASSNRGQGMEKLFF.

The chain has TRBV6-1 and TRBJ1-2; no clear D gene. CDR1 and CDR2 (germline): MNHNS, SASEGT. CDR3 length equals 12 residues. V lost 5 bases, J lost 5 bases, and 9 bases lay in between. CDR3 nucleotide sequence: TGTGCCAGCAGTTGGGGAGCTTATGGCTACACCTTC. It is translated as CASSWGAYGYTF.

The CDR3: CASSPGQGETGELFF. The CDR3 bases are TGTGCCAGCAGTCCGGGACAGGGTGAGACCGGGGAGCTGTTTTTT. This sequence joins TRBV6-4 and TRBJ2-2; 9 nucleotides align to TRBD1. This CDR3 spans 15 amino acids. Unmatched junction bases numbered 6, after V lost 5 bases and J lost 5 bases. The germline CDR1 and CDR2 sequences are MRHNA and SNTAGT.

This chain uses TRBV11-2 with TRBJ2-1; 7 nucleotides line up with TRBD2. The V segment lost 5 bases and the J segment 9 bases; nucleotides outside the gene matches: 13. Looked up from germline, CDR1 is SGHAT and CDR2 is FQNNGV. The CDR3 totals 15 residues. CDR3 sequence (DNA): TGTGCCAGCAGCCCAGGACTAGTTGGATTCGGTGAGCAGTTCTTC. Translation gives CASSPGLVGFGEQFF. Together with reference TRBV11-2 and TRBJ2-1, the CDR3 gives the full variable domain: EAGVAQSPRYKIIEKRQSVAFWCNPISGHATLYWYQQILGQGPKLLIQFQNNGVVDDSQLPKDRFSAERLKGVDSTLKIQPAKLEDSAVYLCASSPGLVGFGEQFFGPGTRLTVL.

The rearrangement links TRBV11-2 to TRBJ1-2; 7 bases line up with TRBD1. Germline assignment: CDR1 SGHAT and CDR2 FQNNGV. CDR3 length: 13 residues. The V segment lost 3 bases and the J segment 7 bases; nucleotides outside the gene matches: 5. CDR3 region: CASSFPGGGGYTF. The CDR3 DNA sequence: TGTGCCAGCAGCTTTCCAGGGGGAGGTGGCTACACCTTC.

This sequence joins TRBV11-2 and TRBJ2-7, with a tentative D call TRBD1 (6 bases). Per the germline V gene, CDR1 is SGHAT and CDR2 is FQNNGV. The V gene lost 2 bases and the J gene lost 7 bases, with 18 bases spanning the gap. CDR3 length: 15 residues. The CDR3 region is CASSLSSQGNWEQYF. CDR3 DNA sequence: TGTGCCAGCAGCTTATCCTCACAGGGTAATTGGGAGCAGTACTTC.

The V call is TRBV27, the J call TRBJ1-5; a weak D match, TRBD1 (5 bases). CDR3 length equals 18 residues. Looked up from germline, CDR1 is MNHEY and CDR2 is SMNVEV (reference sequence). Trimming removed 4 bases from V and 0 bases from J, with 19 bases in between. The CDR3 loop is CASSSLKGAVNSNQPQHF. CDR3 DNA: TGTGCCAGCAGTTCGCTAAAAGGGGCAGTGAATAGCAATCAGCCCCAGCATTTT.

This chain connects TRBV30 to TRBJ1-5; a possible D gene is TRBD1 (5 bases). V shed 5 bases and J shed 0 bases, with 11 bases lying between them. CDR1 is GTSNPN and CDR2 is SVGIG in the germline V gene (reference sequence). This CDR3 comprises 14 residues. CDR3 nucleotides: TGTGCCTGGGGGTGGGGGGATAGCAATCAGCCCCAGCATTTT. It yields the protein CAWGWGDSNQPQHF.

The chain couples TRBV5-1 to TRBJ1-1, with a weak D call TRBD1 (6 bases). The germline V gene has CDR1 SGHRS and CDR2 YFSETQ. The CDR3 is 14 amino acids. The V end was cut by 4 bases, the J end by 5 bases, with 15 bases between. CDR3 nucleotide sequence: TGCGCCAGCAGCCCAAGGGGGAGTATAACTGAAGCTTTCTTT. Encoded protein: CASSPRGSITEAFF.

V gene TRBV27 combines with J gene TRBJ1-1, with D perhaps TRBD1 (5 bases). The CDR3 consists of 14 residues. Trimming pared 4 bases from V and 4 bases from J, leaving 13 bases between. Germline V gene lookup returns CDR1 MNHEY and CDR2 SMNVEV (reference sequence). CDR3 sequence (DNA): TGTGCCAGCAGTTCTCAGGGTTGGGGCACTGAAGCTTTCTTT. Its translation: CASSSQGWGTEAFF.

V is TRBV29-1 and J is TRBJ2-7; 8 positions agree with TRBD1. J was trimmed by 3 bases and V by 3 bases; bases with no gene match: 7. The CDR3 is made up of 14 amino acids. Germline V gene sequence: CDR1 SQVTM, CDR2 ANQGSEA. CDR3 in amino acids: CSVEAGTGYYEQYF. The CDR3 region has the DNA TGCAGCGTTGAGGCGGGGACAGGTTACTACGAGCAGTACTTC.

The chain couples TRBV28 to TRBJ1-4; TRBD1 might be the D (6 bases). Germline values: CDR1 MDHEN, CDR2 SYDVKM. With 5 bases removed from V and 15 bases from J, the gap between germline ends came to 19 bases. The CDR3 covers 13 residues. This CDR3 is CASSGGGHEVLFF. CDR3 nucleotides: TGTGCCAGCAGTGGGGGCGGGCACGAAGTTTTGTTTTTT.

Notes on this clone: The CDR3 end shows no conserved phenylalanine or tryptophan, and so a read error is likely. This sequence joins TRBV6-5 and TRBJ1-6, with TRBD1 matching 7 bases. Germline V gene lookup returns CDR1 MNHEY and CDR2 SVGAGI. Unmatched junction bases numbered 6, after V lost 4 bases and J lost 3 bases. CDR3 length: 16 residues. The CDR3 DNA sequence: TGTGCCAGCAGTTTGGTACAGGGGAACTATAATTCACCCCTCCACCTT. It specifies CASSLVQGNYNSPLHL.

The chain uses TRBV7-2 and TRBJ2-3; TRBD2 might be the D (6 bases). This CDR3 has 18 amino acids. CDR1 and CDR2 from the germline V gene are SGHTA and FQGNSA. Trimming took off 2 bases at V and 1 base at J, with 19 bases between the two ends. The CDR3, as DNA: TGTGCCAGCAGCTTACCCCTTAGAGAGTGGGGGGGCACAGATACGCAGTATTTT. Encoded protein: CASSLPLREWGGTDTQYF.

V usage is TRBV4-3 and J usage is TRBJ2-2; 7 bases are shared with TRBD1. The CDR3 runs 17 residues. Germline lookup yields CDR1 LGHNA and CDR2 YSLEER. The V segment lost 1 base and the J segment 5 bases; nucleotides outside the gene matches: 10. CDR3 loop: CASSQVPRQGGTGELFF. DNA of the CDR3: TGCGCCAGCAGCCAAGTGCCCCGACAGGGTGGGACCGGGGAGCTGTTTTTT.

For the CDR3, the DNA is TGCGCCAGCAGTAGGAGGGGAGGGGATACGCAGTATTTT. It is translated as CASSRRGGDTQYF. The chain couples TRBV5-1 to TRBJ2-3; TRBD2 agrees at 7 bases. Germline trimming cut 5 bases from V and 6 bases from J; bases unmatched to any gene: 6. This CDR3 has 13 residues. Per the germline V gene, CDR1 is SGHRS and CDR2 is YFSETQ. The full variable domain, with the rest looked up from reference TRBV5-1 and TRBJ2-3, is KAGVTQTPRYLIKTRGQQVTLSCSPISGHRSVSWYQQTPGQGLQFLFEYFSETQRNKGNFPGRFSGRQFSNSRSEMNVSTLELGDSALYLCASSRRGGDTQYFGPGTRLTVL.

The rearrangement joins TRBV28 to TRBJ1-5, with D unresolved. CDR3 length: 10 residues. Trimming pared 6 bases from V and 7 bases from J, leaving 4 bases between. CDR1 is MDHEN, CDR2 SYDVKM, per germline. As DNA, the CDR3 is TGTGCCAGCAGCGGGCAGCCCCAGCATTTT. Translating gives CASSGQPQHF.

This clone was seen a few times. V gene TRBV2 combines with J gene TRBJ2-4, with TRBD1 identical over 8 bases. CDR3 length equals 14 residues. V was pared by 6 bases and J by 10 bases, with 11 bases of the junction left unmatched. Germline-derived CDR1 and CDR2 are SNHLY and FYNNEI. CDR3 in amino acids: CASSSDRGRGIQYF. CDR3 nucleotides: TGTGCCAGCAGCTCCGACAGGGGTAGGGGAATTCAGTACTTC.

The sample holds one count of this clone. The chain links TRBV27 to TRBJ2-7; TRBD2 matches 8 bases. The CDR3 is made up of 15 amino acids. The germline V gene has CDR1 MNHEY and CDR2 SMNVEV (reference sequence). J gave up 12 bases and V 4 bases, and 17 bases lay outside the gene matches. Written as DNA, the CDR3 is TGTGCCAGCAGTTCCCTCCCAGCGGGAGTTTCCTTGTGGTACTTC. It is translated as CASSSLPAGVSLWYF.